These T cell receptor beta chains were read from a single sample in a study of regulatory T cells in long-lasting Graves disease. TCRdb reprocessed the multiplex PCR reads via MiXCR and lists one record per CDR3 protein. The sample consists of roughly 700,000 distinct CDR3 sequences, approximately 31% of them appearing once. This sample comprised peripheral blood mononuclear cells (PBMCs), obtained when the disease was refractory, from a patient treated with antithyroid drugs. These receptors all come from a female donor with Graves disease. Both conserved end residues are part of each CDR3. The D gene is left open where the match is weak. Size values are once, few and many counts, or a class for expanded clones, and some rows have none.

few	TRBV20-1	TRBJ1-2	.	CSTRGSAGYTF	TGCAGTACTAGGGGGTCGGCAGGCTACACCTTC
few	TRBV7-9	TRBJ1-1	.	CASSSRGWAEAFF	TGTGCCAGCAGCTCGCGGGGGTGGGCTGAAGCTTTCTTT
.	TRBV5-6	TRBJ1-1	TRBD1	CASSSAQGRNTEAFF	TGTGCCAGCAGCTCGGCACAGGGGAGGAACACTGAAGCTTTCTTT
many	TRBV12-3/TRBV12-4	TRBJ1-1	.	CASSDRRNTEAFF	TGTGCCAGCAGTGACAGAAGGAACACTGAAGCTTTCTTT
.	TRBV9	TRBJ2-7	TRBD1	CASSARDRADEQYF	TGTGCCAGCAGCGCCCGGGACAGGGCCGACGAGCAGTACTTC
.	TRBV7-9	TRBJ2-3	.	CASSFGPLQDTQYF	TGTGCCAGCAGCTTTGGCCCCCTACAAGATACGCAGTATTTT
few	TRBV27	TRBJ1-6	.	CASSFAGFNSPLHF	TGTGCCAGCAGTTTCGCAGGTTTTAATTCACCCCTCCACTTT
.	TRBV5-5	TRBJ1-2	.	CASSTVAGRVHGYTF	TGTGCCAGCAGCACCGTTGCAGGGAGGGTACACGGCTACACCTTC
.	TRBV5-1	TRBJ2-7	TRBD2	CASSPGTSGRADEQYF	TGCGCCAGCAGCCCTGGGACTAGCGGGAGGGCCGACGAGCAGTACTTC
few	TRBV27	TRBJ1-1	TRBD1	CASSRGGQAEAFF	TGTGCCAGCAGCCGCGGGGGACAGGCTGAAGCTTTCTTT
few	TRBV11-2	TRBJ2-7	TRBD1	CASSPDREQYF	TGTGCCAGCAGCCCGGACAGGGAGCAGTACTTC
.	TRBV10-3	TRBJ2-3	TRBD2	CAISESPSGRSTDTQYF	TGTGCCATCAGTGAGTCGCCTAGCGGGAGGAGCACAGATACGCAGTATTTT
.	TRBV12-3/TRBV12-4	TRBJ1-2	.	CASSLNGGGGYTF	TGTGCCAGCAGTTTAAATGGGGGAGGTGGCTACACCTTC
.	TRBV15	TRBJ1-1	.	CATSRGSAGMRAEAFF	TGTGCCACCAGCAGAGGTTCGGCAGGGATGAGGGCTGAAGCTTTCTTT
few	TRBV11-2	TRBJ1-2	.	CASSLGAGAYGYTF	TGTGCCAGCAGCTTGGGCGCGGGGGCTTATGGCTACACCTTC
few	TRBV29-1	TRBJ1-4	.	CSATVGNEKLFF	TGCAGCGCGACAGTGGGTAATGAAAAACTGTTTTTT
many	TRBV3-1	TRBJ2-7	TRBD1	CASSQTGGSDEQYF	TGTGCCAGCAGCCAAACAGGGGGGAGCGACGAGCAGTACTTC
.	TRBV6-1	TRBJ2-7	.	CASSKGGGSIRREQYF	TGTGCCAGCAGTAAGGGCGGCGGTTCAATTCGACGCGAGCAGTACTTC
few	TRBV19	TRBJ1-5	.	CASSNEGDSNQPQHF	TGTGCCAGTAGTAATGAGGGGGATAGCAATCAGCCCCAGCATTTT
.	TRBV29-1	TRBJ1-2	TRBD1	CSVETVQGGYGYTF	TGCAGCGTCGAAACCGTACAGGGGGGATATGGCTACACCTTC
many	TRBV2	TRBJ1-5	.	CASSESVWLNQPQHF	TGTGCCAGCAGTGAGAGTGTTTGGTTAAATCAGCCCCAGCATTTT
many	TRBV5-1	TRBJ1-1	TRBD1	CASRPGQMNTEAFF	TGTGCCAGCAGGCCGGGACAGATGAACACTGAAGCTTTCTTT
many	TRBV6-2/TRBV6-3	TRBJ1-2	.	CASSYFNDRSGGYTF	TGTGCCAGCAGTTACTTTAACGACAGGAGCGGAGGCTACACCTTC
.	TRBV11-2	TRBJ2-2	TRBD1	CASSLVAGQGAMTGELFF	TGTGCCAGCAGCTTAGTGGCGGGACAGGGGGCGATGACCGGGGAGCTGTTTTTT
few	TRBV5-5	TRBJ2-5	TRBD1	CASSLLKGGSETQYF	TGTGCCAGCAGCTTGTTGAAAGGGGGCTCGGAGACCCAGTACTTC
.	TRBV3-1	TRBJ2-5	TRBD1	CASSQGDRAETQYF	TGTGCCAGCAGCCAAGGGGACAGGGCGGAGACCCAGTACTTC
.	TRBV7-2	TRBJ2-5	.	CASRLMEGPRVETQYF	TGTGCCAGCAGGTTGATGGAGGGCCCTCGGGTAGAGACCCAGTACTTC
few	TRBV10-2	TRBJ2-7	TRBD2	CASSESEGLVSYEQYF	TGCGCCAGCAGTGAGTCGGAAGGACTAGTATCCTACGAGCAGTACTTC
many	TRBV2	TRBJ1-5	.	CASSDGYSNQPQHF	TGTGCCAGCAGTGACGGTTATAGCAATCAGCCCCAGCATTTT
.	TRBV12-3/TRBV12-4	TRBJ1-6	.	CASSLENSYNSPLHF	TGTGCCAGCAGTTTAGAGAACTCCTATAATTCACCCCTCCACTTT
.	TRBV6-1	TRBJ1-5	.	CASAGTFSNQPQHF	TGTGCCAGCGCCGGGACATTTAGCAATCAGCCCCAGCATTTT
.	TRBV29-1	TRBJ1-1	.	CSGANFFVANTEAFF	TGCAGCGGGGCAAATTTCTTCGTCGCGAACACTGAAGCTTTCTTT
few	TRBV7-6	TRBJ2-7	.	CASSPQAAGSYEQYF	TGTGCCAGCAGCCCCCAGGCAGCGGGTTCCTACGAGCAGTACTTC
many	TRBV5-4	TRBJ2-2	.	CASSLPGQATGELFF	TGTGCCAGCAGCTTACCGGGACAAGCCACCGGGGAGCTGTTTTTT
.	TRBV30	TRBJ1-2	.	CAWSAGHRGHGYTF	TGTGCCTGGAGTGCGGGACATCGGGGCCATGGCTACACCTTC
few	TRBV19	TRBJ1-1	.	CASNPGGNTEAFF	TGTGCCAGTAATCCGGGGGGGAACACTGAAGCTTTCTTT
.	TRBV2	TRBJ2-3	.	CASSKDRPHTDTQYF	TGTGCCAGCAGTAAGGACCGCCCCCACACAGATACGCAGTATTTT
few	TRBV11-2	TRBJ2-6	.	CASSYRDLPSLSGANVLTF	TGTGCCAGCAGCTACCGGGACCTCCCTTCCCTCTCTGGGGCCAACGTCCTGACTTTC
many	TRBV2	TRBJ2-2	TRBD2	CASSSRRLAGRDGELFF	TGTGCCAGCAGTTCCCGTAGACTAGCGGGACGGGACGGGGAGCTGTTTTTT
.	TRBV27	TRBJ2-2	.	CASSLRKNLNTGELFF	TGTGCCAGCAGTCTACGGAAAAACTTGAACACCGGGGAGCTGTTTTTT
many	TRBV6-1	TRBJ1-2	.	CASSEATTNYGYTF	TGTGCCAGCAGTGAAGCGACAACCAACTATGGCTACACCTTC
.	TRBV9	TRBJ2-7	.	CASSVAEGSYEQYF	TGTGCCAGCAGCGTAGCGGAAGGGAGCTACGAGCAGTACTTC
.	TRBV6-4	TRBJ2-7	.	CASSDCDMAYEQYF	TGTGCCAGCAGTGACTGCGACATGGCCTACGAGCAGTACTTC
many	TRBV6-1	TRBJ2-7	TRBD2	CASSELGLGNYEQYF	TGTGCCAGCAGTGAATTAGGACTAGGAAACTACGAGCAGTACTTC
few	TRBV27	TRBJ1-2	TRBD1	CASSFAGGGGYTF	TGTGCCAGCAGTTTTGCAGGGGGTGGAGGCTACACCTTC
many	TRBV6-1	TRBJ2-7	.	CASRIMSGTYEQYF	TGTGCCAGCAGAATAATGAGCGGTACCTACGAGCAGTACTTC
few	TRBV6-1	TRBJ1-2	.	CASSEDQSTRGDGYTF	TGTGCCAGCAGTGAAGATCAGTCGACCCGGGGAGATGGCTACACCTTC
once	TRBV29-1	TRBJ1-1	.	CSVEEGRGPEAFF	TGCAGCGTTGAAGAGGGAAGGGGCCCTGAAGCTTTCTTT
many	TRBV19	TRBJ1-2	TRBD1	CASSFLTGTYGYTF	TGTGCCAGCAGTTTCCTGACAGGGACCTATGGCTACACCTTC